This T cell receptor beta chain was sequenced during a study of CD8+ T cells in alopecia areata. Study-level points and caveats: Possibly as an HLA-related effect, TCR sharing across patients appeared less clear than in mice. Lesional scalp displayed greater clonality than normal scalp, most notably in alopecia totalis/universalis.

Germline V gives CDR1 SGHTA, CDR2 FQGNSA. The CDR3 runs 15 residues. The ends were cut back, 2 bases at V and 6 bases at J, with 16 bases in the middle. Extracted RNA was reverse transcribed into cDNA, the sequencing template. Produced via immunoSEQ multiplex PCR; TCRdb's table is partial and in-frame only. This sample has approximately 280,000 clones, with 58% found just once. A note on this clone: The antigen remains unidentified.

Treatment specified: oral pan-JAK inhibitor, 5-10 mg twice daily. It was from alopecia areata patients that lesional scalp punch biopsies and peripheral blood were collected. It was from PBMCs that CD4+ and CD8+ T cells were sorted. The starting material was CD4+ T cells sorted from blood, obtained at week 24, from a patient treated with tofacitinib. The source of this sequence is a human donor with alopecia areata. V and J are TRBV7-2 and TRBJ1-2; D unclear. CDR3 residues: CASSLTGPLPNGYTF. CDR3 DNA sequence: TGTGCCAGCAGCTTAACGGGCCCCCTCCCTAATGGCTACACCTTC.